This T cell receptor (beta chain) was captured in a study of blood T cell repertoires in COVID-19. Study information: Specimens from acute and convalescent COVID-19 originated in the United States, Italy and Spain.

In its sample, this clone was seen once. This CDR3 comprises 13 residues. The V and J ends lost 6 bases and 8 bases, in that order; junction bases with no gene match: 3. Germline CDR1 MNHEY, CDR2 SMNVEV (reference sequence). Method: immunoSEQ multiplex PCR; TCRdb's copy keeps in-frame clones and lacks some. The data contain 150,000 to 200,000 clones, approximately 82% of them singletons. Two negative PCRs, clearance, or symptom resolution had been documented for recovered Cohort 3 donors. The V gene is TRBV27, the J gene TRBJ2-1, with TRBD2 matching 11 bases. The clonotype was recovered from a woman between 50 and 59 years old who had recovered from COVID-19. The sample taken for sequencing was PBMCs or T cells enriched from blood (not recorded which). CDR3 protein: CASRLAGGDEQFF. The CDR3 DNA reads as TGTGCCAGCAGGTTAGCGGGAGGGGATGAGCAGTTCTTC.